Detailed here is one T cell receptor (beta chain). Its specificity is not known. With 60 Vbeta and 13 Jbeta primers, the PCR was carried out. Repertoires were generated with immunoSEQ multiplex PCR, while TCRdb's copy carries only in-frame clones and drops some. The repertoire has 120,000 to 150,000 clones, around 70% of them found once; the top ten carry 1.5% to 2%. These data are taken from a study of cytomegalovirus exposure and HLA in healthy donors. In the study overall: Tens of millions of unique TCR sequences came from HLA-typed donors in an early release. Study conclusions and caveats: Based on reports, TCR beta sequences accurately predicted HLA-A and HLA-B alleles for most subjects. Later work found most CMV-associated TCR beta chains apparently HLA-restricted. Later analysis indicated greater clonal expansion among HLA-associated TCR beta chains than among equally common other chains.

Germline values: CDR1 SGHAT, CDR2 FQNNGV. This CDR3 region has 14 residues. Trimming pared 1 base from V and 0 bases from J, leaving 7 bases between. The chain couples TRBV11-2 to TRBJ2-7; no clear D gene. The specimen sequenced was PBMCs. This TCR was recovered from a woman in her thirties in good health and CMV-seronegative. The CDR3 spells CASSLGGSSYEQYV. The CDR3 nucleotides are TGTGCCAGCAGCTTAGGAGGCAGCTCCTACGAGCAGTACGTC.